A selection of T cell receptor beta chains follows, all from one sample in a study of T cells after yellow fever vaccination. TCRdb called the 5' RACE reads again in MiXCR, with one record for every CDR3 protein. The sample has about 220,000 distinct CDR3 sequences, approximately 3% seen once; the top ten hold approximately 3%. Specimen: CD4+ T cells sorted from PBMCs, collected 10 days after the yellow fever booster vaccination. The receptors derive from a man aged 18 to 30 who received the YFV17D yellow fever vaccine. The CDR3 runs from the conserved cysteine through the conserved F or W. D genes are given only for firm matches. Size tells how often a clone was seen (once, few, many) or the class of an expanded clone, and some rows leave it out.

V gene	clone size	J gene	D gene	CDR3 DNA	CDR3 protein
TRBV7-2	few	TRBJ2-3	TRBD1	TGTGCCAGCAGCTCGAGAATGGGACAGGGTTGGGATACGCAGTATTTT	CASSSRMGQGWDTQYF
TRBV20-1	many	TRBJ1-6	.	TGCAGTGCTAGAGATTCGAGGCCCCAGAGCTCCTATAATTCACCCCTCCACTTT	CSARDSRPQSSYNSPLHF
TRBV6-2/TRBV6-3	few	TRBJ2-1	TRBD2	TGTGCCAGCAGAAACACAGCGGGGGGCCCCCCCTCCTACAATGAGCAGTTCTTC	CASRNTAGGPPSYNEQFF
TRBV20-1	many	TRBJ1-5	.	TGCAGTGCTAGCGGGGCCCAGGGTCAGCCCCAGCATTTT	CSASGAQGQPQHF
TRBV18	many	TRBJ2-3	.	TGTGCCAGCTCACAGGAAGATACGCAGTATTTT	CASSQEDTQYF
TRBV6-2/TRBV6-3	many	TRBJ2-1	.	TGTGCCAGCAAGATAGACGGGGGATTGTACAATGAGCAGTTCTTC	CASKIDGGLYNEQFF
TRBV20-1	.	TRBJ2-7	.	TGCAGTGCTAGATCAGGGGTGGACGAGCAGTACTTC	CSARSGVDEQYF
TRBV7-2	.	TRBJ2-2	TRBD1	TGTGCCAGCAGCCCGTGGGACAGGCGGACCGGGGAGCTGTTTTTT	CASSPWDRRTGELFF
TRBV12-3/TRBV12-4	many	TRBJ2-4	.	TGTGCCAGCAGTTTTAGGGGCAGCGAAAACATTCAGTACTTC	CASSFRGSENIQYF
TRBV5-1	.	TRBJ2-6	.	TGCGCCAGCATGAGGGACAACTCTGGGGCCAACGTCCTGACTTTC	CASMRDNSGANVLTF
TRBV5-1	many	TRBJ2-4	.	TGCGCCAGCAGCTGGCCACAGGGTCAAGGCAAAAACATTCAGTACTTC	CASSWPQGQGKNIQYF
TRBV6-5	many	TRBJ2-4	.	TGTGCCAGCAGTTACTCAGGCGGAGAGGACATTCAGTACTTC	CASSYSGGEDIQYF
TRBV5-1	many	TRBJ1-2	.	TGCGCCAGCAGCTCCTCCCGGGACGGGATATATGGCTACACCTTC	CASSSSRDGIYGYTF
TRBV10-3	.	TRBJ2-2	.	TGTGCCACAAAGCAGCCAGGGGTAACCGGGGAGCTGTTTTTT	CATKQPGVTGELFF
TRBV9	.	TRBJ1-6	TRBD1	TGTGCCAGCAGCTCCATCACAGGGGTCCACGATGATTCACCCCTCCACTTT	CASSSITGVHDDSPLHF
TRBV7-2	few	TRBJ1-2	.	TGTGCCAGCAGCTCCCACGGCGAGGGGAGGCAAGGCTACACCTTC	CASSSHGEGRQGYTF
TRBV5-5	.	TRBJ2-3	.	TGTGCCACCAAGTCCTTAGGCACAGATACGCAGTATTTT	CATKSLGTDTQYF